These 4 T cell receptor beta chains came from one sample sequenced in a study of blood T cell repertoires in COVID-19. Here immunoSEQ multiplex PCR was the method, and the copy in TCRdb shows in-frame clones only, minus some. The sample includes about 140,000 clones, approximately 89% of them seen just once. Sequenced: peripheral blood. Receptors originate from a human donor in a cohort sampled during active COVID-19.

Only one count was recorded for this clone. The V call is TRBV7-2, the J call TRBJ1-2; D is possibly TRBD1 (5 bases). CDR1 is SGHTA and CDR2 is FQGNSA in the germline V gene. V lost 3 bases to trimming and J lost 4 bases, with 12 bases between them. CDR3 length: 14 amino acids. The CDR3 nucleotides are TGTGCCAGCAGCTTTCTTACAGGAAGCTATGGCTACACCTTC. Amino acid sequence: CASSFLTGSYGYTF.

This sequence joins TRBV6-1 and TRBJ1-2; 8 bases are shared with TRBD1. Germline V CDR1 and CDR2: MNHNS, SASEGT. The junction had 16 bases not matched to a gene; V was cut back by 1 base and J by 3 bases. The CDR3 runs 19 residues. CDR3 in amino acids: CASSEDRGAGGVFDYGYTF. The CDR3 region has the DNA TGTGCCAGCAGTGAAGACCGGGGGGCAGGGGGCGTCTTTGACTATGGCTACACCTTC.

This clone appeared a single time. This sequence joins TRBV7-8 and TRBJ2-7; D may be TRBD1 (5 bases). This CDR3 has 13 residues. V dropped 1 base and J dropped 3 bases, with 7 bases sitting between them. Germline CDR1 SGHVS, CDR2 FQNEAQ. The CDR3 spells CASSLVRGYEQYF. In nucleotides, the CDR3 is TGTGCCAGCAGCTTAGTAAGGGGCTACGAGCAGTACTTC.

V is TRBV6-4 and J is TRBJ2-7; TRBD2 aligns across 10 bases. Germline values: CDR1 MRHNA, CDR2 SNTAGT. The CDR3 covers 16 residues. Trimming cost V 0 bases and J 2 bases; bases outside gene matches: 4. In DNA, the CDR3 is TGTGCCAGCAGTGACTCACTAGCGGGGATTACCTACGAGCAGTACTTC. It is translated as CASSDSLAGITYEQYF.